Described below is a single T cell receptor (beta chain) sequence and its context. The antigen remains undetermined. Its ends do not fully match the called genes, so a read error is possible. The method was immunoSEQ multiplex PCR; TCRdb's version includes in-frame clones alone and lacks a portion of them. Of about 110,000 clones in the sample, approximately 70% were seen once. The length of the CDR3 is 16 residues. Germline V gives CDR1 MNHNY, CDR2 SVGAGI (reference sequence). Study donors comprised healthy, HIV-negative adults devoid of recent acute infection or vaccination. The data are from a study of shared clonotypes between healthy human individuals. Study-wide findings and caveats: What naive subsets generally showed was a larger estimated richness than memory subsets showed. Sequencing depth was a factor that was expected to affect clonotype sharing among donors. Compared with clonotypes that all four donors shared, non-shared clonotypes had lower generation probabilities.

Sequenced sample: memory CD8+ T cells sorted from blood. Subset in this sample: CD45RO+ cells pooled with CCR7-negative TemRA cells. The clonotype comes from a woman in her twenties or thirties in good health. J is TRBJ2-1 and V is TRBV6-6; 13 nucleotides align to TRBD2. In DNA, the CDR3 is TGTGCCAGCAGTTACTCGGGTGGGACTAGCGGGGATGGGATGGTCTTC. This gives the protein CASSYSGGTSGDGMVF.